A selection of T cell receptor beta chains follows, all from one sample in a study of cytomegalovirus exposure and HLA in healthy donors. Clones were read by immunoSEQ multiplex PCR, and TCRdb kept only the in-frame ones, dropping some. The sample lists about 200,000 clones, roughly nine tenths occurring once. Sequencing was done on a sample of PBMCs. All receptors derive from a boy younger than 10 in good health and CMV-seronegative. CDR3s include the opening cysteine and the closing phenylalanine or tryptophan. The order of the fields is D gene, V gene, J gene, clone size, CDR3 DNA, CDR3 protein. D genes are given only for firm matches. A clone size is listed for some rows: how often the clone was seen (once, few, many), or a class if it is expanded.

>NA|TRBV7-7|TRBJ2-1|NA
TGTGCCAGCAGCTCCGCCGGGGGTCGCATGAATGAGCAGTTCTTC
CASSSAGGRMNEQFF
>NA|TRBV27|TRBJ2-7|NA
TGTGCCAGCAGTTTCCAGGGAAGAGGCGAGCAGTACTTC
CASSFQGRGEQYF
>TRBD1|TRBV5-5|TRBJ1-5|NA
TGTGCCAGCAGCCCCGGACAGGGGGCCGACTATAGCAATCAGCCCCAGCATTTT
CASSPGQGADYSNQPQHF
>TRBD1|TRBV5-1|TRBJ1-6|NA
TGCGCCAGCAGCGCCTGGACAGGGGCGAGCTCCTATAATTCACCCCTCCACTTT
CASSAWTGASSYNSPLHF
>TRBD2|TRBV6-1|TRBJ2-3|many
TGTGCCAGCAGTGAACTAGCGGGGGGATCGAATACGCAGTATTTT
CASSELAGGSNTQYF
>TRBD1|TRBV2|TRBJ2-7|NA
TGTGCCAGCCTGACCGGGACAGGCACTTACGAGCAGTACTTC
CASLTGTGTYEQYF
>TRBD2|TRBV7-9|TRBJ2-1|NA
TGTGCCAGCAGCCCCGGACTAGCGGGAGGCCGTGAGCAGTTCTTC
CASSPGLAGGREQFF
>NA|TRBV9|TRBJ2-7|NA
TGTGCCAGCAGCGTAGATCCGCTATCGGGCGAGCAGTACTTC
CASSVDPLSGEQYF
>TRBD1|TRBV29-1|TRBJ1-1|NA
TGCAGCGCCAGACAGGGTACTGAAGCTTTCTTT
CSARQGTEAFF
>NA|TRBV30|TRBJ2-7|NA
TGTGCCTGGAGGTCAGGGTTCCCCGCCTACGAGCAGTACTTC
CAWRSGFPAYEQYF
>TRBD1|TRBV19|TRBJ2-1|few
TGTGCCAGTAGTATGGACAGGGAGAGTGGCAATGAGCAGTTCTTC
CASSMDRESGNEQFF
>TRBD1|TRBV18|TRBJ1-2|NA
TGTGCCAGCTCACCACTCGCAGGGGGGACCTATGGCTACACCTTC
CASSPLAGGTYGYTF
>NA|TRBV29-1|TRBJ1-4|NA
TGCAGCGTCGTCGAGGGGGTTAATGAAAAACTGTTTTTT
CSVVEGVNEKLFF
>TRBD2|TRBV5-4|TRBJ2-2|NA
TGTGCCAGCAGCGGGACTAGCGACACCGGGGAGCTGTTTTTT
CASSGTSDTGELFF
>NA|TRBV5-4|TRBJ1-1|few
TGTGCCAGCAGCTTATTTTTGGGGCCGGGAGCTTTCTTT
CASSLFLGPGAFF
>TRBD1|TRBV27|TRBJ2-7|few
TGTGCCAGCAGTTTATGGGGGACAGGAACTACGGAGCAGTACTTC
CASSLWGTGTTEQYF
>TRBD1|TRBV7-9|TRBJ2-1|NA
TGTGCCAGCAGCTTAGCGCCGCAGGGGGCAGTTAATGAGCAGTTCTTC
CASSLAPQGAVNEQFF
>TRBD2|TRBV7-9|TRBJ2-1|NA
TGTGCCAGCAGCGAAATCGGGCTAGCGGGGTACAATGAGCAGTTCTTC
CASSEIGLAGYNEQFF
>TRBD2|TRBV10-3|TRBJ2-5|once
TGTGCCATCAGTGTGGGACTAGCGGGGGTGGAGACCCAGTACTTC
CAISVGLAGVETQYF
>TRBD2|TRBV6-5|TRBJ2-3|NA
TGTGCCAGCAGGGACGAGGTTAGCGGGAGTGGTACGCAGTATTTT
CASRDEVSGSGTQYF
>TRBD1|TRBV6-5|TRBJ1-2|once
TGTGCCAGCAGTTACTCGACAGGGAGTAACTATGGCTACACCTTC
CASSYSTGSNYGYTF
>TRBD1|TRBV7-9|TRBJ2-5|NA
TGTGCCAGCAGCTCGTCGGGACAGCCACAAGAGACCCAGTACTTC
CASSSSGQPQETQYF
>TRBD2|TRBV6-1|TRBJ2-2|NA
TGTGCCAGCAGTGAACTAGCGGGAAACACCGGGGAGCTGTTTTTT
CASSELAGNTGELFF
>NA|TRBV29-1|TRBJ1-1|NA
TGCAGCGTTCGGTTGAACACTGAAGCTTTCTTT
CSVRLNTEAFF
>TRBD2|TRBV19|TRBJ2-1|NA
TGTGCCAGTAGTATAGCAGCGGGAGGGCCTTACAATGAGCAGTTCTTC
CASSIAAGGPYNEQFF
>TRBD1|TRBV10-1|TRBJ2-7|once
TGCGCCAGCAGTGAGGGGACAGGGGCAACCTACGAGCAGTACTTC
CASSEGTGATYEQYF
>TRBD1|TRBV11-2|TRBJ1-4|NA
TGTGCCAGCAGCTTATCTGGACAGGGACGCGAAAAACTGTTTTTT
CASSLSGQGREKLFF
>NA|TRBV5-1|TRBJ2-3|NA
TGCGCCAGCAGCTTGGCGGGTCGGGGCACAGATACGCAGTATTTT
CASSLAGRGTDTQYF
>TRBD2|TRBV6-1|TRBJ2-7|few
TGTGCCAGCAGTGAAGGGGAGGGCTCCTACGAGCAGTACTTC
CASSEGEGSYEQYF
>NA|TRBV9|TRBJ1-5|few
TGTGCCAGCAGCGCGCCGGGGTCGGGCAATCAGCCCCAGCATTTT
CASSAPGSGNQPQHF
>NA|TRBV7-9|TRBJ1-4|NA
TGTGCCAGCAGCTTAGGGGGCCTAGGCGAAAAACTGTTTTTT
CASSLGGLGEKLFF
>TRBD1|TRBV10-3|TRBJ1-5|NA
TGTGCCATCAGGGGGACAGGACATTCCCAGCCCCAGCATTTT
CAIRGTGHSQPQHF
>NA|TRBV5-1|TRBJ2-2|NA
TGCGCCAGCAGCGTCCGACAGAGACTCACGTCCGGGGAGCTGTTTTTT
CASSVRQRLTSGELFF
>TRBD1|TRBV28|TRBJ2-2|NA
TGTGCCAGCAGCCTCCCCGGGACAGGGACCCCCGGCGGGGAGCTGTTTTTT
CASSLPGTGTPGGELFF
>NA|TRBV6-5|TRBJ1-5|NA
TGTGCCAGCAGGCCCGGAGATCAGCCCCAGCATTTT
CASRPGDQPQHF
>TRBD2|TRBV19|TRBJ2-7|NA
TGTGCCAGTAGTGCAGGACTAGCGGGAGGGTTCTACGAGCAGTACTTC
CASSAGLAGGFYEQYF
>TRBD1|TRBV6-5|TRBJ2-3|NA
TGTGCCAGCAGTAATGAACAGGGGCTTAATCAGTATTTT
CASSNEQGLNQYF
>NA|TRBV28|TRBJ2-1|NA
TGTGCCAGCAGTCCAAATTTCAATGAGCAGTTCTTC
CASSPNFNEQFF
>TRBD1|TRBV28|TRBJ2-7|NA
TGTGCCAGCAGGACAGGGGTTGCCTACGAGCAGTACTTC
CASRTGVAYEQYF
>NA|TRBV9|TRBJ2-1|NA
TGTGCCAGCAGCGTAGGTGGCAGGGATTACAATGAGCAGTTCTTC
CASSVGGRDYNEQFF
>TRBD1|TRBV6-1|TRBJ1-2|NA
TGTGCCTGGGAGGACAGGGCTGGCTACACCTTC
CAWEDRAGYTF
>NA|TRBV14|TRBJ1-1|NA
TGTGCCAGCAGCCACCAAGAGTCCACTGAAGCTTTCTTT
CASSHQESTEAFF
>NA|TRBV19|TRBJ1-6|NA
TGTGCCAGTAACCCCTTTGAGGGTGGATATTCACCCCTCCACTTT
CASNPFEGGYSPLHF
>NA|TRBV7-7|TRBJ2-2|NA
TGTGCCAGCAGCAGAGGCGCAACCGGGGAGCTGTTTTTT
CASSRGATGELFF
>NA|TRBV2|TRBJ1-1|few
TGTGCTACAAAATGGGAGGAGGGAGACAGCGCTTTCTTT
CATKWEEGDSAFF
>TRBD1|TRBV5-1|TRBJ1-4|few
TGCGCCAGCAGCTTTCGGACAGGGGGAGAAAAACTGTTTTTT
CASSFRTGGEKLFF